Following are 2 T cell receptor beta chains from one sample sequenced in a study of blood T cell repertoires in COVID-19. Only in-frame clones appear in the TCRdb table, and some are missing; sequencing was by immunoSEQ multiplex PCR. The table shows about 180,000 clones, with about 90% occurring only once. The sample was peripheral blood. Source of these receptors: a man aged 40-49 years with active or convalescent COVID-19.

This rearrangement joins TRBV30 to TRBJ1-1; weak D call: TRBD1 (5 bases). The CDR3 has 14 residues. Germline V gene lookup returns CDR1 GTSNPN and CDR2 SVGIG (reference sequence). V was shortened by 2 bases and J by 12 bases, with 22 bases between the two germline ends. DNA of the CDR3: TGTGCCTGGAGTCCCCGCGGGGCCCGATCGGGGACTTTCTTT. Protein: CAWSPRGARSGTFF.

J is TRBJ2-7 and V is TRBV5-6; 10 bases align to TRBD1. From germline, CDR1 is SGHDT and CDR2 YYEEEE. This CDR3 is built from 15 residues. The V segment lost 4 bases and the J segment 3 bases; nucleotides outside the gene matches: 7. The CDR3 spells CASSADRGRYYEQYF. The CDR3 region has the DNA TGTGCCAGCAGCGCTGACAGGGGGCGCTACTACGAGCAGTACTTC.